In its sample, the clone carrying this T cell receptor (beta chain) was seen a few times. The antigen remains undetermined. The second PCR ran roughly 7 to 12 cycles with a sample-barcoded 5' primer and J-beta primers. All samples yielded 2.5 million or more CDR3-containing paired-end reads. TCRdb processed the 5' RACE reads anew with MiXCR; each CDR3 protein has one entry. The sample contains more than 600,000 distinct CDR3 sequences, 20% to 25% of which appear only once. This sample stems from a study of blood T cells in healthy people across ages. V was pared by 6 bases and J by 2 bases, with 18 bases between. Germline V lookup: CDR1 SGHRS, CDR2 YFSETQ. CDR3 length equals 15 residues. Study-level results: Whereas aged donors had fewer naive CD4+ cells, long-lived donors had more of them and higher diversity.

A further study also used this sample, focusing on T cells of mothers and their children. That publication notes: Mother-child pairs who were related displayed a slightly higher overlap than unrelated pairs, a difference that was non-significant.

Sequenced sample: blood. The TCR comes from a boy younger than 18 in good health. The V gene is TRBV5-1, the J gene TRBJ2-7; D is undetermined. The CDR3 reads CASTPYAGQTYEQYF. The CDR3 DNA reads TGCGCCAGCACCCCCTACGCAGGTCAGACCTACGAGCAGTACTTC.